One and the same sample provided the 31 T cell receptor beta chains below, sequenced in a study of T cells in Graves' hyperthyroidism and ophthalmopathy. What was amplified from RNA transcripts were TCR beta CDR3 regions. HTBI primers were used for first-round RT-PCR of the TCR CDR3. One entry per CDR3 protein results from TCRdb running MiXCR on the multiplex PCR reads. The table shows some 400,000 distinct CDR3 sequences, with around an eighth occurring only once. Material: blood. All receptors come from a man aged 30 to 45 with Graves' hyperthyroidism that later progressed to Graves' ophthalmopathy.

This clonotype has at least ten counts. The J gene is TRBJ1-6, the V gene TRBV6-1, with D tentatively TRBD1 (6 bases). The CDR3 totals 16 residues. Germline V CDR1 and CDR2: MNHNS, SASEGT. Trimming cost V 6 bases and J 10 bases, with 22 bases left between them. This CDR3 is CASSITGGGARSPLHF. CDR3 nucleotide sequence: TGTGCCAGCAGCATTACGGGTGGGGGGGCTCGGTCACCCCTCCACTTT.

The sample holds many counts of this clonotype. The chain joins TRBV2 to TRBJ2-5; D not resolved. The germline V gene encodes CDR1 SNHLY and CDR2 FYNNEI. The CDR3 is made up of 16 amino acids. Trimming took 2 bases from V and 1 from J, leaving 14 bases between them. The CDR3 nucleotides are TGTGCCAGCAGTGAACCCCGGGCAACCTTCCAAGAGACCCAGTACTTC. Its protein product is CASSEPRATFQETQYF.

V gene TRBV6-1 combines with J gene TRBJ2-7; D uncertain. The germline gives CDR1 MNHNS, CDR2 SASEGT. V was trimmed by 7 bases and J by 3 bases, leaving 13 bases between them. The CDR3 totals 13 residues. CDR3 in amino acids: CASTLNLGYEQYF. The CDR3 DNA follows: TGTGCCAGCACCTTAAACTTAGGCTACGAGCAGTACTTC.

The V and J genes are TRBV29-1 and TRBJ2-1; no clear D. The length of the CDR3 is 13 residues. CDR1 and CDR2 (germline): SQVTM, ANQGSEA. The V end was cut by 6 bases, the J end by 2 bases, with 11 bases between. CDR3 sequence (DNA): TGCAGCGTCGAACAGTGGCCCTACAATGAGCAGTTCTTC. This gives the protein CSVEQWPYNEQFF.

In its sample, this clonotype was seen many times. The chain combines TRBV18 with TRBJ2-5, with D unresolved. The CDR3 totals 15 residues. V lost 4 bases to trimming and J lost 2 bases, with 14 bases between them. Germline V gives CDR1 KGHSH, CDR2 LQKENI. CDR3 loop: CASSHGDVLQETQYF. The DNA of the CDR3 is TGTGCCAGCTCACATGGAGACGTTTTACAAGAGACCCAGTACTTC. Full variable domain (rest looked up from reference TRBV18 and TRBJ2-5): NAGVMQNPRHLVRRRGQEARLRCSPMKGHSHVYWYRQLPEEGLKFMVYLQKENIIDESGMPKERFSAEFPKEGPSILRIQQVVRGDSAAYFCASSHGDVLQETQYFGPGTRLLVL.

This clonotype was counted a few times. The CDR3 loop reads CASSLVTGLGANVLTF. The CDR3 DNA follows: TGTGCCAGCAGCTTAGTTACAGGGCTTGGGGCCAACGTCCTGACTTTC. This rearrangement joins TRBV7-9 to TRBJ2-6; D is possibly TRBD1 (6 bases). The germline CDR1 and CDR2 sequences are SEHNR and FQNEAQ (reference sequence). The CDR3 consists of 16 residues. Trimming removed 1 base at V and 3 bases at J, with 10 bases between.

The sample holds a few counts of this clonotype. The chain employs TRBV28 and TRBJ2-5; 8 bases line up with TRBD1. Germline loops: CDR1 MDHEN, CDR2 SYDVKM. The ends lost 4 bases at V and 2 bases at J; junction bases unmatched: 6. This CDR3 has 15 amino acids. CDR3 nucleotide sequence: TGTGCCAGCAGTTCCCCCAGGGGGCCACAAGAGACCCAGTACTTC. Translating it yields CASSSPRGPQETQYF.

This clonotype showed up many times. The chain combines TRBV12-5 with TRBJ2-7, with a possible D match to TRBD1 (7 bases). V was cut by 2 bases and J by 7 bases, with 12 bases left in between. Germline-derived CDR1 and CDR2 are LGHNT and FRNRAP. The CDR3 has 13 residues. The CDR3 here is CASGLQQGREQYF. In DNA form, the CDR3 reads TGTGCTAGTGGTTTGCAACAGGGGAGGGAGCAGTACTTC.

The chain employs TRBV29-1 and TRBJ2-7; D might be TRBD1 (6 bases). This CDR3 has 17 amino acids. Trimming removed 1 base at V and 1 base at J, with 20 bases between. From germline, CDR1 is SQVTM and CDR2 ANQGSEA. CDR3 bases: TGCAGCGTTGAAGTTTCCGACAGGCCATATCGTTCCTACGAGCAGTACTTC. Residues: CSVEVSDRPYRSYEQYF.

This clonotype showed up just once. Just one base apart from a much larger clone, this may be a read error. This is likely a read error, given that the CDR3 carries no conserved phenylalanine or tryptophan at its end. The V call is TRBV20-1, the J call TRBJ2-3; 12 positions agree with TRBD2. Germline values: CDR1 DFQATT, CDR2 SNEGSKA (reference sequence). Losses at the gene ends were 6 bases for V and 4 bases for J; bases not matched to a gene: 8. The CDR3 contains 15 residues. CDR3 DNA sequence: TGCAGTGCCACCCTAGCGGGGGGGCCCCCAGATACGCAGTATTCT. This translates into CSATLAGGPPDTQYS.

The chain combines TRBV19 with TRBJ2-5, with D possibly matching TRBD2 (5 bases). Germline V gives CDR1 LNHDA, CDR2 SQIVND (reference sequence). The CDR3 length is 16 residues. V gave up 3 bases and J gave up 4 bases, with 18 bases separating them. CDR3: CASSIPWTDRRETQYF. The DNA for the CDR3 is TGTGCCAGTAGTATCCCTTGGACTGATCGTCGAGAGACCCAGTACTTC.

The rearrangement links TRBV7-9 to TRBJ1-5; no definite D call. In germline, CDR1 is SEHNR, CDR2 FQNEAQ (reference sequence). The CDR3 contains 16 residues. V gave up 6 bases and J gave up 3 bases, with 18 bases separating them. In DNA form, the CDR3 reads TGTGCCAGCAGTTATCGAAACATCTACCCCAATCAGCCCCAGCATTTT. Translation gives CASSYRNIYPNQPQHF.

The chain recombines TRBV29-1 with TRBJ2-1, with TRBD1 matching 8 bases. V gave up 7 bases and J gave up 7 bases; unmatched junction bases: 3. Looked up from germline, CDR1 is SQVTM and CDR2 is ANQGSEA. The CDR3 sequence is 11 residues long. The CDR3 is CSAGQGNEQFF. CDR3 bases: TGCAGCGCCGGACAGGGAAATGAGCAGTTCTTC.

V gene TRBV2 combines with J gene TRBJ2-7, with D possibly called TRBD1 or TRBD2 (6 bases each). The V and J ends lost 3 bases and 1 base respectively, with 13 bases between them. There are 15 residues in the CDR3. CDR1 and CDR2 (germline): SNHLY, FYNNEI. CDR3 protein: CASSDPGGRSYEQYF. The CDR3 region has the DNA TGTGCCAGCAGTGATCCCGGGGGCCGGTCCTACGAGCAGTACTTC.

The genes are TRBV20-1 and TRBJ1-2, with 7 bases lining up with TRBD1. The CDR3 length is 13 residues. CDR1 and CDR2 (germline): DFQATT, SNEGSKA (reference sequence). Trimming removed 4 bases from V and 5 bases from J; junction bases left unmatched: 7. The CDR3 DNA follows: TGCAGTGCTATACGACAGGGAGAGTATGGCTACACCTTC. This codes for CSAIRQGEYGYTF.

This clonotype was detected many times. V is TRBV28 and J is TRBJ2-7; 7 bases map to TRBD1. Germline CDR1 reads MDHEN; CDR2 reads SYDVKM. The CDR3 is 14 residues long. The junction had 6 bases not matched to a gene; V was cut back by 5 bases and J by 2 bases. For the CDR3, the DNA is TGTGCCAGCAGTCCTTGGACAGGACCCTACGAGCAGTACTTC. Its protein is CASSPWTGPYEQYF.

In its sample, this clonotype was seen many times. The V and J genes are TRBV6-5 and TRBJ1-3; TRBD1 matches at 10 bases. Germline CDR1 MNHEY, CDR2 SVGAGI. Trimming at V came to 0 bases and at J to 3 bases, leaving 8 bases not matched to a gene. The CDR3 is 18 residues long. The CDR3 region has the DNA TGTGCCAGCAGTTACTCCACCCCGGGACAGGGGTATGGAAACACCATATATTTT. Translated, it gives CASSYSTPGQGYGNTIYF.

There are a few counts of this clonotype. The chain couples TRBV7-8 to TRBJ1-5; D gene unclear. V lost 0 bases to trimming and J lost 1 base, with 7 bases between them. Germline-derived CDR1 and CDR2 are SGHVS and FQNEAQ. The CDR3 contains 15 residues. For the CDR3, the DNA is TGTGCCAGCAGCTTAGCAGGGAGAAGCAATCAGCCCCAGCATTTT. It translates to CASSLAGRSNQPQHF.

This clonotype occurred a few times. The rearrangement links TRBV5-1 to TRBJ2-7; 11 nucleotides line up with TRBD1. V dropped 5 bases and J dropped 5; count of bases not matched to a gene: 3. The CDR3 runs to 13 residues. Germline V lookup: CDR1 SGHRS, CDR2 YFSETQ. The CDR3 protein is CASRGGQGDEQYF. CDR3 coding DNA: TGCGCCAGCAGGGGGGGACAGGGGGACGAGCAGTACTTC. Using reference TRBV5-1 and TRBJ2-7 for the parts outside the CDR3, the full variable domain is KAGVTQTPRYLIKTRGQQVTLSCSPISGHRSVSWYQQTPGQGLQFLFEYFSETQRNKGNFPGRFSGRQFSNSRSEMNVSTLELGDSALYLCASRGGQGDEQYFGPGTRLTVT.

This clonotype was seen only a few times. The J gene is TRBJ1-6, the V gene TRBV27, with TRBD1 matching 7 bases. Germline lookup yields CDR1 MNHEY and CDR2 SMNVEV (reference sequence). The CDR3 loop spans 15 amino acids. The J segment lost 7 bases and the V segment lost 3 bases, leaving 6 bases of the junction unmatched. CDR3 bases: TGTGCCAGCAGTTTCCGGCCAGGGGGGAATTCACCCCTCCACTTT. Amino acid sequence: CASSFRPGGNSPLHF.

This clonotype was observed many times. The V call is TRBV7-9, the J call TRBJ2-7; either TRBD1 or TRBD2 may fit D (5 bases each). Trimming took 5 bases from V and 4 from J, leaving 15 bases between them. This CDR3 is built from 14 residues. Germline values: CDR1 SEHNR, CDR2 FQNEAQ (reference sequence). The CDR3 DNA reads TGTGCCAGCAGCGTCCTCGGGACGGCTTACGAGCAGTACTTC. Translating it yields CASSVLGTAYEQYF.

The chain has TRBV20-1 and TRBJ2-1, with TRBD1 identical over 9 bases. The CDR3 consists of 15 residues. Trimming took 0 bases from V and 7 from J; bases not matched to a gene: 7. Germline CDR1 DFQATT, CDR2 SNEGSKA (reference sequence). CDR3 sequence reads: CSARDPGQGGNEQFF. The DNA for the CDR3 is TGCAGTGCTAGAGATCCGGGACAGGGTGGGAATGAGCAGTTCTTC.

The chain links TRBV7-9 to TRBJ2-5, with no clear D. The CDR3 is 16 amino acids. V was cut by 0 bases and J by 3 bases, with 14 bases left in between. The germline gives CDR1 SEHNR, CDR2 FQNEAQ (reference sequence). The CDR3 DNA reads as TGTGCCAGCAGCTTAGCGGGCCCGAAGGGCAAAGAGACCCAGTACTTC. Its translation: CASSLAGPKGKETQYF.

This clonotype was counted ten times or more. This chain uses TRBV13 with TRBJ1-1; D is ambiguous. V was shortened by 5 bases and J by 4 bases, with 14 bases between the two germline ends. This CDR3 spans 14 amino acids. Germline loops: CDR1 PRHDT, CDR2 FYEKMQ (reference sequence). CDR3 coding DNA: TGTGCCAGCAGCCGCGACCCGGTGGGCACTGAAGCTTTCTTT. Protein: CASSRDPVGTEAFF.

This clonotype was picked up many times. This chain connects TRBV2 to TRBJ1-5; D is uncertain. The CDR3 is 12 residues long. The germline CDR1 and CDR2 sequences are SNHLY and FYNNEI. V was clipped by 7 bases and J by 2 bases, with 6 bases between them. CDR3 protein: CASTSGNQPQHF. CDR3 nucleotides: TGTGCCAGCACTTCAGGCAATCAGCCCCAGCATTTT.

This clonotype was counted at least ten times. V gene TRBV2 combines with J gene TRBJ2-3; D is unresolved. The CDR3 sequence is 14 residues long. CDR1 is SNHLY and CDR2 is FYNNEI in the germline V gene. V lost 7 bases and J lost 1, with 12 bases in between. This CDR3 is CASTKPDGTDTQYF. As DNA, the CDR3 is TGTGCCAGCACCAAACCGGACGGCACAGATACGCAGTATTTT.

This clonotype has ten or more counts. The chain employs TRBV12-3 or TRBV12-4 and TRBJ2-7; D unresolved. The CDR3 extends over 12 amino acids. V lost 6 bases and J 0 bases, leaving 6 bases between the germline ends. The CDR3 nucleotides are TGTGCCAGCAGCCTTTACTCCTACGAGCAGTACTTC. Its protein is CASSLYSYEQYF.

There are a few counts of this clonotype. The rearrangement joins TRBV12-5 to TRBJ2-7; D unclear. Germline V lookup: CDR1 LGHNT, CDR2 FRNRAP. The CDR3 loop spans 13 amino acids. Trimming stripped 7 bases from V and 0 bases from J, with 10 bases between. The CDR3 sequence is CASDAESSYEQYF. The CDR3 coding sequence is TGTGCTAGTGACGCGGAGAGCTCCTACGAGCAGTACTTC.

This clonotype appeared many times. The V call is TRBV7-9, the J call TRBJ2-3; no reliable D call. Germline CDR1 and CDR2: SEHNR and FQNEAQ (reference sequence). V was shortened by 0 bases and J by 6 bases, with 4 bases between the two germline ends. The CDR3 is made up of 12 amino acids. CDR3 region: CASSLAVDTQYF. DNA for the CDR3: TGTGCCAGCAGCTTAGCGGTTGATACGCAGTATTTT.

This clonotype was picked up many times. The chain couples TRBV27 to TRBJ1-5; D is unresolved. The length of the CDR3 is 14 residues. V was shortened by 4 bases and J by 0 bases, with 7 bases between the two germline ends. CDR1 MNHEY and CDR2 SMNVEV come from the germline V gene (reference sequence). CDR3 residues: CASSYQNSNQPQHF. CDR3 nucleotide sequence: TGTGCCAGCAGTTATCAGAATAGCAATCAGCCCCAGCATTTT.

At least ten counts were recorded for this clonotype. This chain joins TRBV20-1 and TRBJ1-1; possibly TRBD1 for D (6 bases). Germline lookup yields CDR1 DFQATT and CDR2 SNEGSKA (reference sequence). The ends were cut back, 5 bases at V and 0 bases at J, with 13 bases in the middle. This CDR3 is built from 14 residues. The CDR3 nucleotides are TGCAGTGCTGAACCGGGACACCTGAACACTGAAGCTTTCTTT. Translated: CSAEPGHLNTEAFF.